The entry below gives a single TCR beta chain sequence along with its context. No antigen is known for it. Only in-frame clones appear in the TCRdb table, and some are missing; sequencing was by immunoSEQ multiplex PCR. The sample contains 90,000 or so clones, roughly 92% of which appear only once. The sample is drawn from a study of Tregs in tolerant kidney transplant recipients. Study-wide points: Few patients were studied, so findings need validation in larger groups. Expanding Tregs on activated donor B cells appeared to best identify donor-specific TCRbeta clones.

Sequences were obtained from CD8+ T cells from blood. This TCR came from a human donor in good health.

CDR3 region: CSVPDRDHYGYTF. Written as DNA, the CDR3 is TGCAGCGTCCCGGACAGGGATCACTATGGCTACACCTTC. The chain links TRBV29-1 to TRBJ1-2, with 8 nucleotides matching TRBD1. The germline V gene has CDR1 SQVTM and CDR2 ANQGSEA. After removal of 6 bases from V and 3 bases from J, the junction contained 6 bases not matched to a gene. This CDR3 contains 13 residues. Complete variable domain (other parts from reference TRBV29-1 and TRBJ1-2): SAVISQKPSRDICQRGTSLTIQCQVDSQVTMMFWYRQQPGQSLTLIATANQGSEATYESGFVIDKFPISRPNLTFSTLTVSNMSPEDSSIYLCSVPDRDHYGYTFGSGTRLTVV.